The 29 T cell receptor beta chains reported below all come from one sample, sequenced in a study of blood T cells in healthy people across ages. PCR was performed a second time for about 7 to 11 cycles using a sample-barcoded 5' primer and a J-beta primer mix. TCRdb independently ran MiXCR on the 5' RACE reads; one entry per CDR3 protein. Seen here are over a million distinct CDR3 sequences, about 43% observed once, and the top ten hold 7.9%. What was sequenced was blood. These receptors were taken from a woman younger than 35 in good health.

The chain links TRBV6-6 to TRBJ2-3; 10 bases line up with TRBD2. This CDR3 comprises 17 residues. Germline V CDR1 and CDR2: MNHNY, SVGAGI (reference sequence). Unmatched junction bases numbered 12, after V lost 6 bases and J lost 3 bases. As DNA, the CDR3 is TGTGCCAGCAGCCCCCCGGGTAGCGGGAGGCTTACAGATACGCAGTATTTT. Translating it yields CASSPPGSGRLTDTQYF.

This chain uses TRBV6-1 with TRBJ1-2; possible D gene TRBD1, 6 bases. Trimming took 2 bases from V and 5 from J, leaving 15 bases between them. Germline lookup yields CDR1 MNHNS and CDR2 SASEGT. The CDR3 has 15 amino acids. The CDR3 region is CASSETPGAGYGYTF. The CDR3 DNA follows: TGTGCCAGCAGTGAAACGCCGGGGGCTGGTTATGGCTACACCTTC.

This sequence joins TRBV29-1 and TRBJ1-1; D call uncertain. Germline assignment: CDR1 SQVTM and CDR2 ANQGSEA. V was clipped by 6 bases and J by 5 bases, with 16 bases between them. This CDR3 is 13 amino acids long. CDR3 amino acids: CSVDGSVGTEAFF. Written as DNA, the CDR3 is TGCAGCGTGGACGGATCTGTTGGGACTGAAGCTTTCTTT.

The chain employs TRBV6-5 and TRBJ2-3, with 7 bases that match TRBD1. This CDR3 is built from 16 residues. Germline V lookup: CDR1 MNHEY, CDR2 SVGAGI. Trimming at V came to 0 bases and at J to 4 bases, leaving 7 bases not matched to a gene. In DNA, the CDR3 is TGTGCCAGCAGTTACTCGCCGGACAGGCCCGCAGATACGCAGTATTTT. Amino acid sequence: CASSYSPDRPADTQYF.

The chain couples TRBV11-2 to TRBJ1-2, with a weak D call TRBD1 (6 bases). Germline V gene data show CDR1 as SGHAT and CDR2 as FQNNGV. Trimming removed 2 bases from V and 12 bases from J, with 16 bases in between. The CDR3 runs 13 residues. The CDR3 is CASSLSTGQVNTF. The CDR3 nucleotides are TGTGCCAGCAGCTTAAGCACAGGGCAGGTGAACACCTTC.

This clonotype has ten or more counts. The chain links TRBV20-1 to TRBJ2-1; 7 positions match TRBD2. Germline values: CDR1 DFQATT, CDR2 SNEGSKA (reference sequence). J lost 0 bases, V lost 3 bases, and 11 bases had no gene match. There are 17 residues in the CDR3. CDR3 residues: CSASTSGTISSYNEQFF. CDR3 nucleotides: TGCAGTGCTAGTACGTCAGGGACTATTAGCTCCTACAATGAGCAGTTCTTC.

V and J are TRBV30 and TRBJ2-7; 9 bases match TRBD1. Germline lookup yields CDR1 GTSNPN and CDR2 SVGIG (reference sequence). Trimming cost V 4 bases and J 3 bases; bases outside gene matches: 1. The CDR3 has 12 amino acids. The CDR3 DNA follows: TGTGCCTGGACGGGACAGGGCTACGAGCAGTACTTC. Translating gives CAWTGQGYEQYF.

This clonotype was seen just once. This chain uses TRBV27 with TRBJ2-5; TRBD2 agrees at 8 bases. CDR1 is MNHEY, CDR2 SMNVEV, per germline (reference sequence). The CDR3 loop spans 15 amino acids. V shed 0 bases, J shed 11 bases, and the junction held 11 bases outside the gene matches. CDR3 region: CASSLSRGASNEQYF. Written as DNA, the CDR3 is TGTGCCAGCAGTTTATCGCGGGGGGCCAGCAATGAGCAGTACTTC.

The rearrangement links TRBV6-1 to TRBJ2-5; tentatively, D is TRBD2 (5 bases). CDR1 is MNHNS and CDR2 is SASEGT in the germline V gene. CDR3 size: 15 residues. V was trimmed by 6 bases and J by 11 bases, leaving 25 bases between them. CDR3 coding DNA: TGTGCCAGCAGCGTTCTAGTCCTAGCAGGTCGTGAGCAGTACTTC. Its protein product is CASSVLVLAGREQYF.

Only a few counts were recorded for this clonotype. The rearrangement uses TRBV3-1 and TRBJ1-2, with D possibly being TRBD1 (5 bases). V lost 4 bases and J 6 bases, leaving 15 bases between the germline ends. Per germline, CDR1 LGHDT and CDR2 YNNKEL (reference sequence). This CDR3 region has 14 residues. The DNA of the CDR3 is TGTGCCAGCAGCCTCATTGGACAATGGGATGGCTACACCTTC. As protein: CASSLIGQWDGYTF.

This clonotype was seen a single time. A much larger clone differs from this one at a single base, so this may be a read error. The chain uses TRBV7-6 and TRBJ1-6; 7 nucleotides match TRBD1. With 1 base clipped from V and 12 bases from J, the junction kept 6 bases outside the gene matches. Germline values: CDR1 SGHVS, CDR2 FNYEAQ. CDR3 length: 14 amino acids. In nucleotides, the CDR3 is TGTGCCAGCAGCTTAGGCCAGGGGGTGGGACCCCTCCACTTT. Encoded protein: CASSLGQGVGPLHF. The variable domain in full, with the rest retrieved from reference TRBV7-6 and TRBJ1-6, is GAGVSQSPRYKVTKRGQDVALRCDPISGHVSLYWYRQALGQGPEFLTYFNYEAQQDKSGLPNDRFSAERPEGSISTLTIQRTEQRDSAMYRCASSLGQGVGPLHFGNGTRLTVT.

This clonotype was counted a few times. The genes are TRBV11-3 and TRBJ2-1; no firm D call. The CDR3 spans 15 residues. From germline, CDR1 is SGHNT and CDR2 YENEEA. V gave up 5 bases and J gave up 1 base, with 12 bases separating them. CDR3 loop: CASSTGLGSYNEQFF. The CDR3 coding sequence is TGTGCCAGCAGCACCGGGCTCGGGTCCTACAATGAGCAGTTCTTC.

This chain links TRBV15 with TRBJ2-4; D is possibly TRBD1 (5 bases). This CDR3 region has 13 residues. The germline V gene encodes CDR1 LNHNV and CDR2 YYDKDF (reference sequence). Trimming took off 0 bases at V and 8 bases at J, with 8 bases between the two ends. The CDR3 loop is CATSRDQGDIQYF. In DNA, the CDR3 is TGTGCCACCAGCAGAGACCAGGGTGACATTCAGTACTTC.

This clonotype was observed at least ten times. V is TRBV13 and J is TRBJ1-6; tentative D call: TRBD1 (5 bases). Trimming cost V 11 bases and J 7 bases, with 21 bases left between them. This CDR3 has 15 amino acids. The germline V gene encodes CDR1 PRHDT and CDR2 FYEKMQ (reference sequence). The chain's CDR3 is CASQRTGTVNSPLHF. Here the CDR3 DNA reads TGTGCCTCCCAACGGACCGGGACGGTAAATTCACCCCTCCACTTT.

The genes are TRBV4-1 and TRBJ2-1; D gene unclear. V lost 0 bases and J 7 bases, leaving 13 bases between the germline ends. This CDR3 is 15 amino acids long. Germline V gene data show CDR1 as MGHRA and CDR2 as YSYEKL. The CDR3 loop is CASSQEATPPNEQFF. For the CDR3, the DNA is TGCGCCAGCAGCCAAGAAGCAACCCCCCCGAATGAGCAGTTCTTC.

The chain has TRBV6-2 or TRBV6-3 and TRBJ2-1; possible D gene TRBD2, 6 bases. Germline values: CDR1 MNHEY, CDR2 SVGEGT. This CDR3 is 15 amino acids long. V was trimmed by 10 bases and J by 5 bases, leaving 21 bases between them. The CDR3 protein is CATNGAGRPDNEQFF. CDR3 sequence (DNA): TGTGCCACCAATGGGGCGGGAAGGCCGGACAATGAGCAGTTCTTC.

This clonotype was observed a handful of times. This sequence joins TRBV29-1 and TRBJ2-5; D is tentatively TRBD1 or TRBD2 (5 bases each). Germline values: CDR1 SQVTM, CDR2 ANQGSEA. Trimming removed 1 base at V and 2 bases at J, with 20 bases between. The CDR3 sequence is 17 residues long. The chain's CDR3 is CSVEGGLGLADQETQYF. DNA of the CDR3: TGCAGCGTTGAAGGGGGGTTAGGGCTAGCAGATCAAGAGACCCAGTACTTC.

Of note for this clonotype: The germline gene is not matched at one end of the junction; a read error may be the cause. The chain combines TRBV5-1 with TRBJ2-3; 7 bases fit TRBD2. This CDR3 is built from 14 residues. Per germline, CDR1 SGHRS and CDR2 YFSETQ. CDR3 loop: CASSLASGTGTRYF. Written as DNA, the CDR3 is TGCGCCAGCAGCTTGGCTAGCGGCACAGGTACGCGGTATTTT.

With respect to this clonotype: At one end, the junction sequence differs from germline, possibly due to a read error. J is TRBJ2-4 and V is TRBV6-5; TRBD2 matches 13 bases. The DNA matches TRBJ2-7 better at its end, which makes the J call doubtful. This CDR3 comprises 17 residues. From germline, CDR1 is MNHEY and CDR2 SVGAGI. CDR3 nucleotides: TGTGCCAGCAGATACTCGATACTAGCGGGAGGGAGCTACGAGCAGTACTTC. Its protein product is CASRYSILAGGSYEQYF.

The CDR3 DNA sequence: TGTGCCAGCAGCTTCGGGGCAGGAGCCAATGAGCAGTACTTC. Translating gives CASSFGAGANEQYF. The chain is built from TRBV5-6 and TRBJ2-5, with D perhaps assigned TRBD1 or TRBD2 (5 bases each). Germline CDR1 is SGHDT and CDR2 is YYEEEE. The CDR3 totals 14 residues. Trimming cost V 2 bases and J 11 bases, with 19 bases left between them. Using reference TRBV5-6 and TRBJ2-5 for the parts outside the CDR3, the full variable domain is DAGVTQSPTHLIKTRGQQVTLRCSPKSGHDTVSWYQQALGQGPQFIFQYYEEEERQRGNFPDRFSGHQFPNYSSELNVNALLLGDSALYLCASSFGAGANEQYFGPGTRLLVL.

This clonotype was seen ten or more times. The chain couples TRBV12-3 or TRBV12-4 to TRBJ2-7; 8 bases are a match to TRBD1. The trim removed 2 bases at V and 3 bases at J, leaving 6 bases unmatched. This CDR3 is built from 15 residues. CDR3 sequence reads: CASSLIGQGIYEQYF. CDR3 coding DNA: TGTGCCAGCAGTTTAATCGGACAGGGAATCTACGAGCAGTACTTC.

This rearrangement joins TRBV6-6 to TRBJ2-5; a possible D gene is TRBD2 (5 bases). Trimming took 1 base from V and 11 from J, leaving 17 bases between them. Germline CDR1 reads MNHNY; CDR2 reads SVGAGI (reference sequence). The CDR3 spans 14 residues. As DNA, the CDR3 is TGTGCCAGCAGTTACTGGGCAGGAGCGGATGAGCAGTACTTC. Protein product: CASSYWAGADEQYF.

This clonotype was observed a handful of times. The chain carries TRBV30 and TRBJ1-2; D is uncertain. The CDR3 is 13 residues long. Germline V gene sequence: CDR1 GTSNPN, CDR2 SVGIG (reference sequence). CDR3 DNA sequence: TGTGTCAGCAGCGGCGACGGAAACTATGGCTACACCTTC. It translates to CVSSGDGNYGYTF.

About this clonotype: Just one base apart from a much larger clone, this may be a read error. This rearrangement joins TRBV9 to TRBJ1-6; D possibly corresponds to TRBD1 (6 bases). Germline loops: CDR1 SGDLS, CDR2 YYNGEE. This CDR3 has 16 residues. In DNA, the CDR3 is TGTGCCAGCAGCGTAGGACCCCAGGGGAATAATTCACCCCCCCACTTT. Protein: CASSVGPQGNNSPPHF. The full variable domain, rest sourced from reference TRBV9 and TRBJ1-6, is DSGVTQTPKHLITATGQRVTLRCSPRSGDLSVYWYQQSLDQGLQFLIQYYNGEERAKGNILERFSAQQFPDLHSELNLSSLELGDSALYFCASSVGPQGNNSPPHFGNGTRLTVT.

V gene TRBV29-1 combines with J gene TRBJ2-7; 8 nucleotides line up with TRBD1. CDR3 length: 13 amino acids. J gave up 6 bases and V 5 bases, and 9 bases lay outside the gene matches. CDR1 and CDR2 from the germline V gene are SQVTM and ANQGSEA. The CDR3 DNA is TGCAGCGTTATGGGGACAGGCTTTGTCGAGCAGTACTTC. Residues: CSVMGTGFVEQYF.

This clonotype has ten or more counts. A read error may produce the germline difference seen at one junction end. The chain links TRBV18 to TRBJ2-1; 7 nucleotides line up with TRBD2. Per germline, CDR1 KGHSH and CDR2 LQKENI. The CDR3 has 12 amino acids. The DNA of the CDR3 is TGCGCCAGCAGCCCAGCGGGAAATGAGCAGTTCTTC. Its translation is CASSPAGNEQFF.

The chain combines TRBV5-5 with TRBJ2-1, with TRBD2 identical over 12 bases. The assigned J gene may be wrong: the sequence end matches TRBJ2-7 better. Germline V gene data show CDR1 as SGHKS and CDR2 as YYEKEE (reference sequence). The CDR3 spans 18 residues. The chain's CDR3 is CASSLAWLLAGGRDEQYF. CDR3 bases: TGTGCCAGCAGCTTGGCCTGGCTGCTAGCGGGAGGGAGAGATGAGCAGTACTTC.

The chain is built from TRBV7-9 and TRBJ1-5, with a possible D match to TRBD1 (6 bases). V lost 4 bases, J lost 4 bases, and 14 bases lay in between. The CDR3 sequence is 15 residues long. Germline lookup yields CDR1 SEHNR and CDR2 FQNEAQ (reference sequence). The CDR3 loop is CASSWETGVNQPQHF. The DNA of the CDR3 is TGTGCCAGCAGCTGGGAGACAGGCGTTAATCAGCCCCAGCATTTT.

This clonotype was detected a few times. This sequence joins TRBV7-2 and TRBJ2-1; D not certain. The germline V gene encodes CDR1 SGHTA and CDR2 FQGNSA. The CDR3 is 17 residues long. V was clipped by 1 base and J by 5 bases, with 18 bases between them. DNA of the CDR3: TGTGCCAGCAGCTTAGATCTGTTCTGGCGCCAGGACAATGAGCAGTTCTTC. The encoded protein is CASSLDLFWRQDNEQFF.